This T cell receptor beta chain comes out of a study of CD8 T cells in ankylosing spondylitis. Study observations and caveats: There was a TCR beta motif, made of several highly homologous variants, that appeared characteristic of ankylosing spondylitis blood. Clones tied to disease were said to be significantly enriched in matched ankylosing spondylitis synovial fluid. Reactive arthritis synovial fluid and blood were previously reported to contain some motif variants.

This clonotype occurred a few times. Its matching antigen is unknown. Germline V gene data show CDR1 as DFQATT and CDR2 as SNEGSKA (reference sequence). The V end lost 5 bases, the J end lost 3 bases, and 17 bases lay between the germline ends. The CDR3 sequence is 15 residues long. Researchers built TCR beta libraries using quantitative 5'-RACE with molecular barcodes. TCRdb reanalysed the 5' RACE reads using MiXCR and keeps one entry per CDR3 protein. The sample yields 250,000 to 400,000 distinct CDR3 sequences, 9.5% to 13% seen once. Input material: blood, either unsorted or a sorted T cell fraction (not recorded which). The TCR sequence derives from a female donor with ankylosing spondylitis or in good health (not recorded which). The chain recombines TRBV20-1 with TRBJ2-1, with D possibly being TRBD2 (6 bases). The CDR3 region has the DNA TGCAGTGCTCTCCTGGAGGGGATCCTCTACAATGAGCAGTTCTTC. It encodes CSALLEGILYNEQFF.